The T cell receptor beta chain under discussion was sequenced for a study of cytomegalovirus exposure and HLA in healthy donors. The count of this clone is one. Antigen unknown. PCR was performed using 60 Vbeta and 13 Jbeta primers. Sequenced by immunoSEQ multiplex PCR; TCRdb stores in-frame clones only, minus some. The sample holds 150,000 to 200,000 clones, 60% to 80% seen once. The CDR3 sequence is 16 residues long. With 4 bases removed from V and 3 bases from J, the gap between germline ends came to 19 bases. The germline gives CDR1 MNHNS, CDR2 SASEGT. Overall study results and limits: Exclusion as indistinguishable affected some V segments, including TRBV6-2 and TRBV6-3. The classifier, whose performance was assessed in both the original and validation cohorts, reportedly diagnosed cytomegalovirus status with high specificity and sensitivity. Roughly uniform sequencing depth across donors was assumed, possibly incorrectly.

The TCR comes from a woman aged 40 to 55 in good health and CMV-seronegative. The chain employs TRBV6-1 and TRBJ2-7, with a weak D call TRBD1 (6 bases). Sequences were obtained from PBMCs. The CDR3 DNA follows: TGTGCCAGCAGTGGGCAAGGTGTGGGGGCGGGCTACGAGCAGTACTTC. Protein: CASSGQGVGAGYEQYF.